The present T cell receptor beta chain was sequenced within a study of blood T cell repertoires in COVID-19. Study context: Samples came from the United States, Italy and Spain, spanning acute and convalescent COVID-19. Sample material is recorded as cDNA or gDNA derived from T cells, B-cell-depleted T cells, or PBMCs.

Source study methods: Amplification with reference gene primers provided the estimates of nucleated cell counts. Here immunoSEQ multiplex PCR was the method, and the copy in TCRdb shows in-frame clones only, minus some. V, J and clone size were drawn from that table, and D and trimming were deduced from the DNA. The table includes roughly 250,000 clones, around 83% detected once. Points on this clone: Other nucleotide sequences in the sample specify the same CDR3.

Germline V lookup: CDR1 KGHSH, CDR2 LQKENI. CDR3 length: 16 amino acids. The ends lost 3 bases at V and 0 bases at J; junction bases unmatched: 0. Sequenced sample: peripheral blood. The clonotype originates from a woman between 40 and 50 years old who had recovered from COVID-19. J is TRBJ1-5 and V is TRBV18, with 12 bases aligning to TRBD1. For the CDR3, the DNA is TGTGCCAGCTCACCGGGACAGGGGGCTAGCAATCAGCCCCAGCATTTT. Translated, it gives CASSPGQGASNQPQHF.